This TCR beta chain was profiled in a study of identical twins (dated by TCRdb to about 2016). In terms of the full investigation: TCR alpha and beta repertoires from monozygotic twins, unrelated adults of various ages and cord blood were deep-sequenced to test whether fetal clonotypes persist. Replicate twin experiments were performed at different times using different library preparation protocols to rule out contamination.

On the study overall, not on this receptor specifically: Out-of-frame TCR alpha sequences shared between twins showed an excess of low generation-probability sequences compared with coincidental sharing between unrelated individuals. Excess twin sharing in beta out-of-frame sequences was weaker because fewer shared sequences lowered the signal-to-noise ratio. In monozygotic twins, recombination models systematically underestimated out-of-frame TCR alpha sharing, but the models matched the sharing seen between unrelated individuals. Because the same donors could not be followed over many years, the conclusions depended on cross-sectional statistical analysis. Fewer insertions were carried by abundant cord blood beta clonotypes; a weaker similar trend was observed in young adult naive repertoires, while no such trend was observed in memory repertoires. Invariant T cells such as MAIT and iNKT could partly confound zero-insertion analyses, although diverse VJ usage argued against such confounding for most clonotypes.

To note about this clonotype: The antigen this receptor binds is unknown. Per-base qualities were not stored, and no clone one base away is much larger.

Library creation used 5' RACE. The sequencer listed for this sample is Illumina HiSeq 2000. Template switching added a universal primer binding site, and the final cDNA carried a unique molecular identifier that allowed TCR cDNA molecules to be counted accurately. Specific primers in the conserved constant-segment region were used to synthesize first-strand cDNA for TCR alpha and beta chains. To control for contamination, every cDNA library was double barcoded, receiving both a SMART-Mk sample barcode and Illumina barcodes. Two successive PCR steps introduced TruSeq adapter sequences along with Illumina sample barcodes. The TCR alpha and beta cDNA libraries were sequenced on the Illumina HiSeq platform using custom primers. Turning to the authors' computational methods: Raw reads were processed with MiGEC to extract unique molecular identifiers, and MiXCR was used to determine CDR3 positions. For each individual, recombination models were inferred using an EM algorithm with the repgenHMM and IGoR tools. The tcR package in R was used for shared clonotype analysis, with sharing normalized by the product of cloneset sizes. To study raw recombination free of thymic and clonal selection effects, out-of-frame nonproductive sequences were analyzed. Using fastp at Q25 and MiXCR, TCRdb reprocessed the public reads and kept productive beta chains. Identical CDR3 protein sequences are pooled into one entry, listed with their most common genes and DNA. The V and J calls come from TCRdb's annotation, not from the publication. For this sample the table gives about 660,000 distinct CDR3 sequences, of which 8.6% were detected only once. The ten largest clonotypes hold 0.8% to 1% of the sample.

The CDR3 starts with the cysteine, ends with the phenylalanine, and has 17 residues. Only the CDR3 DNA stays, 51 bases, in frame from base 1. Trimming takes 1 base from V and 5 bases from J, and the germline ends sit 20 bases apart. For CDR1 and CDR2, the germline V gene lists SGHRS and YFSETQ. Only healthy Caucasian donors were included. The twin cohort comprised three pairs of female monozygotic twins, all aged roughly 18 to 29 years. Peripheral blood mononuclear cells were used as the source from which RNA for TCR libraries was isolated. These data were also reused for a study on yellow fever vaccine responses in identical twins. As that second paper reports: According to the authors, in identical twins the way T cells responded to vaccination appeared partly convergent and partly personalized. Focusing on identical twins, the study followed the T cell clones that responded to the vaccine, and did so with precision.

The rearranged chain carries TRBV5-1 and TRBJ2-3; TRBD2 is a weak D gene call, 5 bases matching. This TCR came from a woman aged 18 to 35 in good health. The source material was PBMCs. In nucleotides, the sequence is TGCGCCAGCAGCTTGTTGGCAGGTTGGGGTGCGGGAGATACGCAGTATTTT. This translates into CASSLLAGWGAGDTQYF.